These 8 T cell receptor beta chains share one sample of origin, sequenced in a study of identical twins. Using its own MiXCR run on the 5' RACE reads, TCRdb lists one record per CDR3 protein. The data contain a few hundred thousand distinct CDR3 sequences, roughly 12% of them singletons. This sample was shared with a second study, whose subject was yellow fever vaccine responses in identical twins.

The sequencing sample was made of CD8+ T cells sorted from blood. Receptors were obtained from a young woman in good health.

V is TRBV12-3 or TRBV12-4 and J is TRBJ1-2, with D maybe TRBD1 (6 bases). Trimming left V 5 bases short and J 4 bases short, with 17 bases between. The CDR3 is 15 amino acids. CDR3 coding DNA: TGTGCCAGCAGTGTCGGAGGGGGGGGAGCCTATGGCTACACCTTC. Its translation: CASSVGGGGAYGYTF.

This clonotype was observed a handful of times. The gene calls are TRBV2 and TRBJ1-5; TRBD1 matches at 7 bases. This CDR3 comprises 17 residues. After removal of 6 bases from V and 2 bases from J, the junction contained 13 bases not matched to a gene. CDR1 SNHLY and CDR2 FYNNEI come from the germline V gene. CDR3 loop: CASSGALGQAGNQPQHF. The CDR3 DNA is TGTGCCAGCAGCGGGGCGTTAGGACAGGCCGGCAATCAGCCCCAGCATTTT.

In this sample, this clonotype turned up many times. The rearrangement links TRBV4-1 to TRBJ2-3; D not resolved. Trimming removed 1 base from V and 5 bases from J, with 7 bases in between. CDR1 is MGHRA and CDR2 is YSYEKL in the germline V gene. CDR3 length: 13 amino acids. As DNA, the CDR3 is TGCGCCAGCAGCCAAGTTCGACGAGATACGCAGTATTTT. Translated: CASSQVRRDTQYF.

This clonotype showed up just a few times. This chain links TRBV28 with TRBJ2-3; 7 nucleotides line up with TRBD2. Germline-derived CDR1 and CDR2 are MDHEN and SYDVKM. The CDR3 consists of 16 residues. The ends lost 6 bases at V and 2 bases at J; junction bases unmatched: 11. In nucleotides, the CDR3 is TGTGCCAGCAGCCCCTTTGGGGGGGGAAACACAGATACGCAGTATTTT. Protein: CASSPFGGGNTDTQYF.

V and J are TRBV9 and TRBJ1-6; D is unresolved. CDR1 and CDR2 from the germline V gene are SGDLS and YYNGEE. The V end lost 0 bases, the J end lost 7 bases, and 5 bases lay between the germline ends. The CDR3 runs to 13 residues. The CDR3 sequence is CASSVGGNSPLHF. The CDR3, as DNA: TGTGCCAGCAGCGTAGGGGGAAATTCACCCCTCCACTTT.

This clonotype was found once. A read error may be the cause here, since a much bigger clone is one base away. The rearrangement uses TRBV9 and TRBJ2-5; 7 bases match TRBD1. The germline gives CDR1 SGDLS, CDR2 YYNGEE. V shed 4 bases and J 7 bases; nucleotides not matched to a gene: 13. The CDR3 is 15 amino acids. Here the CDR3 reads CASSTQTGLGVTQYF. DNA of the CDR3: TGTGCCAGCAGCACCCAGACAGGGCTCGGGGTGACCCAGTACTTC.

This clonotype was recorded a few times. CDR3 DNA sequence: TGTGCCATCAGGGAACCTAGCAGCTACACAGATACGCAGTATTTT. Its protein product is CAIREPSSYTDTQYF. The V gene is TRBV10-3, the J gene TRBJ2-3; weak D call: TRBD2 (5 bases). Trimming left V 6 bases short and J 2 bases short, with 15 bases between. Germline-derived CDR1 and CDR2 are ENHRY and SYGVKD. CDR3 length equals 15 residues.

The sample holds many counts of this clonotype. V gene TRBV12-3 or TRBV12-4 combines with J gene TRBJ2-1; 9 bases are shared with TRBD2. V was pared by 6 bases and J by 1 base, with 7 bases of the junction left unmatched. The CDR3 runs to 16 residues. The CDR3 is CASSPPTSGSYNEQFF. CDR3 bases: TGTGCCAGCAGCCCCCCGACTAGCGGTTCCTACAATGAGCAGTTCTTC.